This TCR beta chain is drawn from a study of T cells in Graves' hyperthyroidism and ophthalmopathy. About the study: Peripheral blood sampling occurred at initial diagnosis, before any treatment. Broader study findings: Model-based prediction identified ophthalmopathy a median around 6.5 months prior to its onset.

Patients aged 18 to 65 had newly diagnosed hyperthyroidism lasting under 2 months. PBMCs came from 9 to 10 ml fresh peripheral blood. Amplification yielded TCR beta CDR3 regions, with RNA transcripts as the source. Carried out on the TCR CDR3, a first-round RT-PCR used the HTBI primer set. TCRdb reprocessed the multiplex PCR reads via MiXCR and lists one record per CDR3 protein. The repertoire holds roughly 350,000 distinct CDR3 sequences, with around 14% as singletons. The V and J ends lost 4 bases and 3 bases, in that order; junction bases with no gene match: 11. The germline CDR1 and CDR2 sequences are SGHTA and FQGNSA. CDR3 length: 17 amino acids. In its sample, this clonotype was seen many times. Its target is not known.

Sequenced sample: blood. V and J are TRBV7-2 and TRBJ1-5, with TRBD1 identical over 8 bases. The receptor comes from a woman in her twenties or thirties with Graves' hyperthyroidism. DNA of the CDR3: TGTGCCAGCAGCTCCCCCCCAGGGGGCGCGATCAATCAGCCCCAGCATTTT. Translated, it gives CASSSPPGGAINQPQHF.